These 9 T cell receptor beta chains originate from one sample sequenced in a study of blood T cell repertoires in COVID-19. The assay was immunoSEQ multiplex PCR, and TCRdb's table has in-frame clones only and misses some. The top ten clones hold approximately 2.3% of a sample with about 73,000 clones, around 77% of them seen once. The sample taken for sequencing was peripheral blood. The receptors here all came from a man between 65 and 85 years old with COVID-19, enrolled during active disease.

V usage is TRBV2 and J usage is TRBJ2-3; a possible D gene is TRBD2 (5 bases). The CDR3 spans 12 residues. In germline, CDR1 is SNHLY, CDR2 FYNNEI. V was trimmed by 3 bases and J by 6 bases, leaving 7 bases between them. Here the CDR3 DNA reads TGTGCCAGCAGTGAGACTACGGATACGCAGTATTTT. It encodes CASSETTDTQYF. Full variable domain (missing parts from reference TRBV2 and TRBJ2-3): EPEVTQTPSHQVTQMGQEVILRCVPISNHLYFYWYRQILGQKVEFLVSFYNNEISEKSEIFDDQFSVERPDGSNFTLKIRSTKLEDSAMYFCASSETTDTQYFGPGTRLTVL.

This rearrangement joins TRBV2 to TRBJ1-2, with a tentative D call TRBD1 (5 bases). Trimming cost V 4 bases and J 1 base, with 16 bases left between them. Germline V gene lookup returns CDR1 SNHLY and CDR2 FYNNEI. The CDR3 sequence is 16 residues long. CDR3 DNA: TGTGCCAGCAGTGTATATGGGACTTCAAATAACTATGGCTACACCTTC. As protein: CASSVYGTSNNYGYTF.

This clone came up once. The chain links TRBV6-2 or TRBV6-3 to TRBJ2-3; no clear D gene. The CDR3 consists of 14 residues. CDR1 and CDR2 from the germline V gene are MNHEY and SVGEGT. The V and J ends lost 1 base and 0 bases respectively, with 5 bases between them. CDR3 coding DNA: TGTGCCAGCAGTTACTGGCCAAGCACAGATACGCAGTATTTT. It yields the protein CASSYWPSTDTQYF.

The chain couples TRBV10-3 to TRBJ1-1; D unresolved. The V and J ends lost 5 bases and 2 bases respectively, with 9 bases between them. This CDR3 has 13 residues. Germline V CDR1 and CDR2: ENHRY, SYGVKD. The CDR3 loop reads CAISPGINTEAFF. DNA of the CDR3: TGTGCCATCAGTCCAGGCATCAACACTGAAGCTTTCTTT.

V usage is TRBV3-1 (or the pseudogene TRBV3-2) and J usage is TRBJ1-1, with 8 nucleotides matching TRBD1. Unmatched junction bases numbered 6, after V lost 4 bases and J lost 5 bases. The CDR3 is 14 amino acids. Germline V lookup: CDR1 LGHDT, CDR2 YNNKEL (reference sequence). CDR3 bases: TGTGCCAGCAGCCGGGGACAGGCGGATACTGAAGCTTTCTTT. Translating gives CASSRGQADTEAFF.

This chain connects TRBV7-2 to TRBJ1-1, with 8 bases aligning to TRBD1. The trim removed 6 bases at V and 2 bases at J, leaving 2 bases unmatched. CDR1 is SGHTA and CDR2 is FQGNSA in the germline V gene. This CDR3 comprises 13 residues. The CDR3 sequence: CASRTGVNTEAFF. The DNA for the CDR3 is TGTGCCAGCAGGACAGGGGTAAACACTGAAGCTTTCTTT.

The chain has TRBV28 and TRBJ1-1; tentatively, D is TRBD1 (6 bases). The CDR3 runs 20 residues. Trimming took off 3 bases at V and 6 bases at J, with 32 bases between the two ends. CDR1 is MDHEN, CDR2 SYDVKM, per germline. The CDR3 DNA reads TGTGCCAGCAGTTTTTGGATCCCCACCGGCGTCTGGGGGCGGTTAGCTGAAGCTTTCTTT. As protein: CASSFWIPTGVWGRLAEAFF.

In this sample, this clone turned up a few times. This chain joins TRBV28 and TRBJ1-5; a weak D match, TRBD1 (5 bases). The CDR3 spans 12 residues. From germline, CDR1 is MDHEN and CDR2 SYDVKM. Trimming took off 8 bases at V and 3 bases at J, with 8 bases between the two ends. The CDR3 nucleotides are TGTGCCAGCCGACAGACCAATCAGCCCCAGCATTTT. Protein product: CASRQTNQPQHF.

This chain joins TRBV11-2 and TRBJ1-2; D might be TRBD1 (5 bases). CDR1 and CDR2 from the germline V gene are SGHAT and FQNNGV. CDR3 length: 12 amino acids. Trimming left V 6 bases short and J 8 bases short, with 13 bases between. Here the CDR3 DNA reads TGTGCCAGCAGACGCCAGGGAGGAGGCTACACCTTC. Protein: CASRRQGGGYTF.